These 10 T cell receptor beta chains originate from one sample sequenced in a study of T-cell reconstitution after alpha-beta-depleted transplantation in children. The TCRbeta library was prepared with unique molecular identifiers. MiXCR was run by TCRdb on the PCR reads, yielding one entry per CDR3 protein. Among roughly 200,000 distinct CDR3 sequences listed, approximately 6.6% were seen once. Sequences were derived from PBMCs from the stem cell graft donor, sampled from the stem cell graft. The receptors stem from a human donor who donated a stem cell graft to a child with Wiskott-Aldrich syndrome.

The chain couples TRBV12-3 or TRBV12-4 to TRBJ2-1, with D perhaps TRBD2 (6 bases). The CDR3 covers 14 residues. Deletions cut 5 bases from V and 6 bases from J, with 14 bases between. In nucleotides, the CDR3 is TGTGCCAGCAGTCCGGGACTGGGTCTCAATGAGCAGTTCTTC. It specifies CASSPGLGLNEQFF.

At least ten counts were recorded for this clonotype. The rearrangement joins TRBV25-1 to TRBJ2-1; 7 bases are a match to TRBD2. The germline CDR1 and CDR2 sequences are MGHDK and SYGVNS. CDR3 length: 16 residues. V lost 4 bases, J lost 5 bases, and 11 bases stayed unmatched. DNA for the CDR3: TGTGCCAGCAGTGCCCCTCTCCACGGGGGGAACAATGAGCAGTTCTTC. This gives the protein CASSAPLHGGNNEQFF. Full variable domain (rest looked up from reference TRBV25-1 and TRBJ2-1): EADIYQTPRYLVIGTGKKITLECSQTMGHDKMYWYQQDPGMELHLIHYSYGVNSTEKGDLSSESTVSRIRTEHFPLTLESARPSHTSQYLCASSAPLHGGNNEQFFGPGTRLTVL.

This sequence joins TRBV9 and TRBJ2-2; D gene unclear. The CDR3 is 15 amino acids. V was clipped by 1 base and J by 3 bases, with 10 bases between them. Germline values: CDR1 SGDLS, CDR2 YYNGEE. The CDR3 DNA reads as TGTGCCAGCAGCGTAACGCTCGCCCACACCGGGGAGCTGTTTTTT. Translated: CASSVTLAHTGELFF.

This clonotype was detected ten times or more. V and J are TRBV29-1 and TRBJ2-1; D not certain. CDR1 is SQVTM, CDR2 ANQGSEA, per germline. Trimming pared 4 bases from V and 7 bases from J, leaving 17 bases between. This CDR3 has 14 residues. The CDR3 DNA follows: TGCAGCGTTGTGGATGGACGGTTTTGGAATGAGCAGTTCTTC. This translates into CSVVDGRFWNEQFF.

This clonotype was seen only a few times. CDR3 sequence: CASSWVGKGDGYTF. The CDR3 coding sequence is TGTGCCAGCAGCTGGGTCGGGAAAGGTGATGGCTACACCTTC. V gene TRBV6-2 or TRBV6-3 combines with J gene TRBJ1-2; no clear D gene. The V gene lost 6 bases and the J gene lost 6 bases, with 17 bases spanning the gap. CDR1 and CDR2 from the germline V gene are MNHEY and SVGEGT. This CDR3 has 14 residues.

This clonotype has a count of ten or more. The rearrangement uses TRBV6-1 and TRBJ2-7; D tentatively reads TRBD1 or TRBD2 (5 bases each). The CDR3 consists of 14 residues. Trimming stripped 6 bases from V and 0 bases from J, with 12 bases between. CDR1 is MNHNS and CDR2 is SASEGT in the germline V gene. As DNA, the CDR3 is TGTGCCAGCAGACACTGGGACGGCTCCTACGAGCAGTACTTC. Its protein is CASRHWDGSYEQYF.

In this sample, this clonotype turned up many times. V usage is TRBV6-2 or TRBV6-3 and J usage is TRBJ2-3, with TRBD2 matching 11 bases. V was clipped by 2 bases and J by 6 bases; unmatched bases: 7. Per the germline V gene, CDR1 is MNHEY and CDR2 is SVGEGT. The CDR3 covers 16 residues. The CDR3 DNA sequence: TGTGCCAGCAGTTACCCCCGACTAGCGGGAACCGATACGCAGTATTTT. It yields the protein CASSYPRLAGTDTQYF.

The CDR3 sequence is CASSQGHTGELFF. The CDR3, as DNA: TGTGCCAGCAGTCAAGGGCACACCGGGGAGCTGTTTTTT. The chain is built from TRBV2 and TRBJ2-2; D gene ambiguous. V dropped 5 bases and J dropped 3 bases, with 7 bases sitting between them. Germline V CDR1 and CDR2: SNHLY, FYNNEI. The CDR3 length is 13 residues.

This clonotype was seen many times. This chain joins TRBV5-1 and TRBJ2-7; the D is unclear. Trimming stripped 4 bases from V and 5 bases from J, with 13 bases between. The CDR3 is 13 amino acids. CDR1 is SGHRS and CDR2 is YFSETQ in the germline V gene. CDR3 nucleotide sequence: TGCGCCAGCAGCCCCCGGTACGGCGACGAGCAGTACTTC. It translates to CASSPRYGDEQYF.

The gene calls are TRBV20-1 and TRBJ2-1; D may match TRBD1 or TRBD2 (5 bases each). CDR1 is DFQATT, CDR2 SNEGSKA, per germline (reference sequence). The germline V and J ends were trimmed by 6 bases and 6 bases, with 15 bases remaining between them. The CDR3 has 13 amino acids. The CDR3 spells CSAPAVGANEQFF. The CDR3 DNA sequence: TGCAGTGCCCCAGCGGTAGGGGCCAATGAGCAGTTCTTC.